These T cell receptor beta chains were read from a single sample in a study of shared clonotypes between healthy human individuals. Generated by immunoSEQ multiplex PCR, the TCRdb table keeps only in-frame clones and is missing some. Of about 2.3 million clones listed, approximately 95% are singletons. Sequenced material: naive CD4+ T cells from PBMCs. The receptors stem from a man aged 18 to 29 in good health. Some clones in this sample may be carry-over from other donors' samples. Both conserved end residues are part of each CDR3. Each record gives: D gene, J gene, V gene, clone size, CDR3 DNA, CDR3 protein. The D gene is left open where the match is weak. Where a row states a size, it is once, few, many or the class of an expanded clone; other rows omit it.

TRBD1 TRBJ2-2 TRBV11-3 once TGTGCCAGCAGCTTAGGGGGACAGGGGTACACCGGGGAGCTGTTTTTT CASSLGGQGYTGELFF
NA TRBJ2-6 TRBV14 NA TGTGCCAGCAGCCTAAACTCTGGGGCCAACGTCCTGACTTTC CASSLNSGANVLTF
NA TRBJ2-7 TRBV6-1 NA TGTGCCAGCAGACGAAACGAGCAGTACTTC CASRRNEQYF
TRBD1 TRBJ1-4 TRBV6-1 NA TGTGCCAGCGGTGACAGGGAAGAAAAACTGTTTTTT CASGDREEKLFF
NA TRBJ2-7 TRBV18 NA TGTGCCAGCTCACAAGGGGTGGGATCAAGCTCCTACGAGCAGTACTTC CASSQGVGSSSYEQYF
NA TRBJ2-6 TRBV11-2 NA TGTGCCAGCAGCGAGGACATTAGTCTGAGGGCCAACGTCCTGACTTTC CASSEDISLRANVLTF
TRBD1 TRBJ1-5 TRBV6-1 once TGTGCCAGCAGTGAACCCAGGGGGGGCAGGGACAATCAGCCCCAGCATTTT CASSEPRGGRDNQPQHF
NA TRBJ2-2 TRBV15 once TGTGCCACCAGCAGAGTGGGGGGAGCCAACACCGGGGAGCTGTTTTTT CATSRVGGANTGELFF
NA TRBJ2-2 TRBV6-1 NA TGTGCCAGCAGTGAGGGGCTAGCAGGGGAGCTGTTTTTT CASSEGLAGELFF
NA TRBJ2-7 TRBV6-1 NA TGTGCCAGCATGCCAGGGGCCTACGAGCAGTACTTC CASMPGAYEQYF
NA TRBJ1-1 TRBV7-2 NA TGTGCCAGCAGCTCCGCGCTGGGAGCTGAAGCTTTCTTT CASSSALGAEAFF
TRBD2 TRBJ2-3 TRBV5-6 NA TGTGCCAGCAGCGTCGCTCGCGCTAGCGGGGTAGTATATACGCAGTATTTT CASSVARASGVVYTQYF
TRBD2 TRBJ2-3 TRBV5-1 NA TGCGCCAGCAGCTTCCGCCCGGGGACTAGCGGGAGGCTCACAGATACGCAGTATTTT CASSFRPGTSGRLTDTQYF
TRBD2 TRBJ2-3 TRBV27 few TGTGCCAGCAGGGCCCGGACTAGCGGGAGCACAGATACGCAGTATTTT CASRARTSGSTDTQYF
NA TRBJ1-2 TRBV19 NA TGTGCCAGTAGTATAGGGACAGCCAGCTATGGCTACACCTTC CASSIGTASYGYTF
NA TRBJ1-3 TRBV11-2 NA TGTGCCAGCAGCTTAGAAGCCGCAGGCTCTGGAAACACCATATATTTT CASSLEAAGSGNTIYF
NA TRBJ2-7 TRBV2 NA TGTGCCAGCACCCCCCAAGGAGGGAGTTACGAGCAGTACTTC CASTPQGGSYEQYF
TRBD2 TRBJ2-2 TRBV11-2 NA TGTGCCAGCAGCTTAGCCCCATTTAGCGGGAGTATTAACACCGGGGAGCTGTTTTTT CASSLAPFSGSINTGELFF
NA TRBJ2-2 TRBV6-5 few TGTGCCAGCAGTCCGAACACCGGGGAGCTGTTTTTT CASSPNTGELFF
TRBD2 TRBJ2-7 TRBV7-6 NA TGTGCCAGCAGCCGACTAGCGGACCAATACGAGCAGTACTTC CASSRLADQYEQYF
NA TRBJ1-5 TRBV15 NA TGTGCCACCAGCAGAGTCAGGGCCCATAGCAATCAGCCCCAGCATTTT CATSRVRAHSNQPQHF
NA TRBJ2-7 TRBV2 NA TGTGCCAGCAGCGAGGGGCGGGCTAGAGCCTACGAGCAGTACTTC CASSEGRARAYEQYF
NA TRBJ2-1 TRBV7-3 NA TGTGCCAGCAGCCCCCTCCCGCAGCGGACCAATGAGCAGTTCTTC CASSPLPQRTNEQFF